This T cell receptor beta chain is drawn from a study of T cell responses to AZD1222 COVID-19 vaccine. Data came from immunoSEQ multiplex PCR; TCRdb stores just in-frame clones and leaves some out. There are 110,000 to 150,000 clones in the sample; over 90% occur only once, and around 1% lies in the top ten. The CDR3 is made up of 15 amino acids. Germline CDR1 and CDR2: LGHDT and YNNKEL (reference sequence). Trimming stripped 3 bases from V and 7 bases from J, with 18 bases between. The sequences come from peripheral blood, collected on day 0 of MenACWY control vaccination. This chain connects TRBV3-1 (or the pseudogene TRBV3-2) to TRBJ1-2; D is unresolved. The TCR comes from an adult in good health. This CDR3 reads CASSQVLGARGGYTF. The DNA of the CDR3 is TGTGCCAGCAGCCAGGTTTTGGGTGCGCGCGGTGGCTACACCTTC.